The 30 T cell receptor beta chains below were found in one sample sequenced in a study of T cells in Graves' hyperthyroidism and ophthalmopathy. TCR beta CDR3 regions were amplified from RNA. A set of HTBI primers served as the primers for a first-round RT-PCR of the TCR CDR3. TCRdb re-derived calls from the multiplex PCR reads in MiXCR, one entry per CDR3 protein. Here the sample spans 500,000 or so distinct CDR3 sequences, about 15% being singletons. Sequenced sample: blood. All receptors derive from a woman in her late teens or twenties with Graves' ophthalmopathy.

This clonotype was recorded many times. The chain recombines TRBV12-3 or TRBV12-4 with TRBJ2-1; D is undetermined. The CDR3 length is 15 residues. V was cut by 1 base and J by 8 bases, with 15 bases left in between. Here the CDR3 DNA reads TGTGCCAGCAGTTTAGGAACTACTACTACACATGAGCAGTTCTTC. The encoded protein is CASSLGTTTTHEQFF.

This clonotype was seen a handful of times. The chain combines TRBV19 with TRBJ2-3; D ambiguous. Germline V gene sequence: CDR1 LNHDA, CDR2 SQIVND (reference sequence). The V and J ends lost 0 bases and 5 bases respectively, with 0 bases between them. The CDR3 covers 11 residues. CDR3 nucleotides: TGTGCCAGTAGTATAGAAGATACGCAGTATTTT. Protein product: CASSIEDTQYF. The full variable domain, completed using reference TRBV19 and TRBJ2-3, is DGGITQSPKYLFRKEGQNVTLSCEQNLNHDAMYWYRQDPGQGLRLIYYSQIVNDFQKGDIAEGYSVSREKKESFPLTVTSAQKNPTAFYLCASSIEDTQYFGPGTRLTVL.

This clonotype appeared a few times. The chain joins TRBV27 to TRBJ2-3; maybe TRBD1 (6 bases). V was shortened by 6 bases and J by 6 bases, with 10 bases between the two germline ends. CDR1 is MNHEY and CDR2 is SMNVEV in the germline V gene (reference sequence). The CDR3 has 12 amino acids. CDR3 amino acids: CASRGGRDTQYF. The CDR3 region has the DNA TGTGCCAGCAGAGGGGGTCGGGATACGCAGTATTTT.

This clonotype was detected ten times or more. This rearrangement joins TRBV27 to TRBJ2-7; TRBD1 matches 7 bases. V shed 6 bases, J shed 4 bases, and the junction held 12 bases outside the gene matches. CDR3 size: 15 residues. The germline V gene encodes CDR1 MNHEY and CDR2 SMNVEV (reference sequence). DNA of the CDR3: TGTGCCAGCAGGAAAGGGGGCAATCGAGGGTACGAGCAGTACTTC. It yields the protein CASRKGGNRGYEQYF.

The chain employs TRBV27 and TRBJ2-7; possible D gene TRBD2, 5 bases. The germline gives CDR1 MNHEY, CDR2 SMNVEV (reference sequence). The CDR3 has 13 residues. V was cut by 1 base and J by 5 bases, with 9 bases left in between. For the CDR3, the DNA is TGTGCCAGCAGTTTATTAGGGAGTCACGAGCAGTACTTC. Translation: CASSLLGSHEQYF.

About this clonotype: It may be a read error: a sequence one base away is much more abundant. The gene calls are TRBV7-9 and TRBJ1-2, with 9 bases that match TRBD1. The CDR3 is made up of 15 amino acids. Germline values: CDR1 SEHNR, CDR2 FQNEAQ (reference sequence). The chain's CDR3 is CAGSAHRGRHYGYTF. For the CDR3, the DNA is TGTGCCGGCAGCGCGCACAGGGGGCGGCACTATGGCTACACCTTC.

This clonotype has only a few counts. V and J are TRBV5-4 and TRBJ1-1; the D gene is possibly TRBD1 (5 bases). Germline V gene data show CDR1 as SGHNT and CDR2 as YYREEE (reference sequence). Trimming removed 4 bases from V and 2 bases from J, with 15 bases in between. This CDR3 spans 15 amino acids. In nucleotides, the CDR3 is TGTGCCAGCAGCGCACTGGGGACGGGCAACACTGAAGCTTTCTTT. It specifies CASSALGTGNTEAFF.

In its sample, this clonotype was seen many times. The rearrangement links TRBV2 to TRBJ2-4; TRBD1 agrees at 7 bases. The CDR3 length is 14 residues. The J segment lost 1 base and the V segment lost 8 bases, leaving 5 bases of the junction unmatched. Germline values: CDR1 SNHLY, CDR2 FYNNEI. CDR3 loop: CASEETGAKNIQYF. CDR3 DNA: TGTGCCAGCGAGGAGACAGGGGCCAAAAACATTCAGTACTTC.

This clonotype showed up just a few times. The V call is TRBV7-9, the J call TRBJ1-3; D gene ambiguous. With 8 bases removed from V and 7 bases from J, the gap between germline ends came to 18 bases. The germline CDR1 and CDR2 sequences are SEHNR and FQNEAQ (reference sequence). This CDR3 has 14 residues. The CDR3 region is CASCPRGSRNTIYF. In DNA form, the CDR3 reads TGTGCCAGCTGCCCCCGGGGTTCCCGCAACACCATATATTTT. Supplemented by reference TRBV7-9 and TRBJ1-3, the full variable domain reads DTGVSQNPRHKITKRGQNVTFRCDPISEHNRLYWYRQTLGQGPEFLTYFQNEAQLEKSRLLSDRFSAERPKGSFSTLEIQRTEQGDSAMYLCASCPRGSRNTIYFGEGSWLTVV.

J is TRBJ1-6 and V is TRBV9; tentatively, D is TRBD1 (6 bases). CDR3 length: 16 amino acids. Trimming took 3 bases from V and 7 from J, leaving 17 bases between them. Germline V CDR1 and CDR2: SGDLS, YYNGEE. This CDR3 reads CASSDEVTGANSPLHF. The CDR3 DNA sequence: TGTGCCAGCAGCGACGAAGTTACGGGGGCCAATTCACCCCTCCACTTT.

This clonotype was found a few times. The rearrangement links TRBV20-1 to TRBJ2-2; 8 bases match TRBD2. The CDR3 is 15 residues long. The J segment lost 1 base and the V segment lost 3 bases, leaving 4 bases of the junction unmatched. From germline, CDR1 is DFQATT and CDR2 SNEGSKA (reference sequence). This chain's CDR3 is CSASDLAGNTGELFF. As DNA, the CDR3 is TGCAGTGCTAGTGATCTAGCGGGGAACACCGGGGAGCTGTTTTTT.

The chain joins TRBV7-9 to TRBJ1-6; 7 positions match TRBD1. Trimming took 3 bases from V and 10 from J; bases not matched to a gene: 12. From germline, CDR1 is SEHNR and CDR2 FQNEAQ (reference sequence). The CDR3 has 16 amino acids. In DNA form, the CDR3 reads TGTGCCAGCAGCTTTAAGGGGGCCAGCGATACCTCACCCCTCCACTTT. Residues: CASSFKGASDTSPLHF.

The J gene is TRBJ1-3, the V gene TRBV9; no definite D call. Between the trimmed V and J ends, which lost 0 bases and 0 bases, there was a span of 7 bases. The CDR3 totals 15 residues. Germline CDR1 SGDLS, CDR2 YYNGEE. This chain's CDR3 is CASSVESNSGNTIYF. CDR3 in DNA: TGTGCCAGCAGCGTAGAATCCAACTCTGGAAACACCATATATTTT.

This chain links TRBV11-2 with TRBJ2-3, with a tentative D call TRBD2 (5 bases). The germline V gene has CDR1 SGHAT and CDR2 FQNNGV. V lost 5 bases and J 1 base, leaving 16 bases between the germline ends. The CDR3 loop spans 16 amino acids. The CDR3 reads CASSHDPGIGTDTQYF. As DNA, the CDR3 is TGTGCCAGCAGCCACGATCCCGGGATCGGCACAGATACGCAGTATTTT.

The V call is TRBV5-1, the J call TRBJ1-5, with 7 bases aligning to TRBD1. Trimming cost V 2 bases and J 1 base; bases outside gene matches: 12. Germline V gene sequence: CDR1 SGHRS, CDR2 YFSETQ. CDR3 length equals 18 residues. The DNA of the CDR3 is TGCGCCAGCAGCTTCACAGGGGAGGAGAGTAAAAGCAATCAGCCCCAGCATTTT. This encodes CASSFTGEESKSNQPQHF.

V usage is TRBV28 and J usage is TRBJ1-2; 7 bases align to TRBD1. There are 12 residues in the CDR3. From germline, CDR1 is MDHEN and CDR2 SYDVKM. With V trimmed by 10 bases and J by 10 bases, 12 bases remained unmatched. DNA for the CDR3: TGTGCCACCCTCCTAATAAGGGGGCTCTACACCTTC. This sequence encodes CATLLIRGLYTF.

This clonotype was observed a few times. The chain combines TRBV6-1 with TRBJ2-1; D uncertain. This CDR3 is built from 13 residues. Germline CDR1 is MNHNS and CDR2 is SASEGT. Trimming took 2 bases from V and 9 from J, leaving 11 bases between them. This chain's CDR3 is CASSEQSFGEQFF. CDR3 bases: TGTGCCAGCAGTGAACAATCCTTTGGTGAGCAGTTCTTC.

The chain joins TRBV4-2 to TRBJ2-1; tentatively, D is TRBD2 (6 bases). The germline CDR1 and CDR2 sequences are LGHNA and YNFKEQ. The V end was cut by 0 bases, the J end by 10 bases, with 13 bases between. CDR3 length: 14 amino acids. The CDR3 nucleotides are TGTGCCAGCAGCCAAGATTTCGGGAGATCCGAGCAGTTCTTC. Amino acids: CASSQDFGRSEQFF.

This clonotype was picked up many times. The genes are TRBV18 and TRBJ1-4, with D unclear. Trimming shortened V by 0 bases and J by 4 bases, and 9 bases separated the two germline ends. The CDR3 covers 15 residues. The germline V gene encodes CDR1 KGHSH and CDR2 LQKENI. The CDR3 loop reads CASSPPEQFNEKLFF. The CDR3 DNA reads TGTGCCAGCTCACCACCGGAGCAATTTAATGAAAAACTGTTTTTT.

The table lists this clonotype with many counts. The genes are TRBV30 and TRBJ1-6, with D unclear. Trimming removed 2 bases at V and 8 bases at J, with 13 bases between. CDR1 GTSNPN and CDR2 SVGIG come from the germline V gene (reference sequence). The CDR3 sequence is 14 residues long. The CDR3 region has the DNA TGTGCCTGGAGTTTGGGAGAGGATCATTCACCCCTCCACTTT. Amino acids: CAWSLGEDHSPLHF.

In this sample, this clonotype turned up once. The chain couples TRBV9 to TRBJ2-1; 13 bases are shared with TRBD2. From germline, CDR1 is SGDLS and CDR2 YYNGEE. With 2 bases clipped from V and 8 bases from J, the junction kept 4 bases outside the gene matches. This CDR3 has 15 amino acids. DNA of the CDR3: TGTGCCAGCAGCGTTACTAGCGGGGGGGACTATGAGCAGTTCTTC. It specifies CASSVTSGGDYEQFF.

This clonotype was recorded at least ten times. V usage is TRBV7-2 and J usage is TRBJ2-3; maybe TRBD1 (6 bases). CDR1 is SGHTA, CDR2 FQGNSA, per germline. V gave up 5 bases and J gave up 6 bases, with 18 bases separating them. This CDR3 is 15 amino acids long. The CDR3 DNA follows: TGTGCCAGCAGCCTCCGACAGGTCGGATTGGATACGCAGTATTTT. It yields the protein CASSLRQVGLDTQYF.

This clonotype was found many times. The chain carries TRBV5-1 and TRBJ2-7; D is possibly TRBD1 or TRBD2 (5 bases each). The CDR3 runs 13 residues. Germline CDR1 reads SGHRS; CDR2 reads YFSETQ. V was clipped by 3 bases and J by 3 bases, with 10 bases between them. The CDR3 is CASSSGAGYEQYF. The CDR3, as DNA: TGCGCCAGCAGCTCCGGGGCCGGCTACGAGCAGTACTTC.

The gene calls are TRBV5-4 and TRBJ2-3; 8 bases are a match to TRBD1. The germline V gene has CDR1 SGHNT and CDR2 YYREEE (reference sequence). The CDR3 is 16 residues long. The trim removed 1 base at V and 4 bases at J, leaving 8 bases unmatched. The CDR3 region is CASSLLGQGESDTQYF. The CDR3 coding sequence is TGTGCCAGCAGCTTGTTAGGACAGGGCGAGTCAGATACGCAGTATTTT.

This clonotype was picked up many times. The gene calls are TRBV28 and TRBJ1-1; weak D call: TRBD1 (5 bases). CDR3 size: 15 residues. CDR1 and CDR2 from the germline V gene are MDHEN and SYDVKM. The V end lost 3 bases, the J end lost 3 bases, and 14 bases lay between the germline ends. CDR3 sequence (DNA): TGTGCCAGCAGTTTGGGGGACCTCGGGGACACTGAAGCTTTCTTT. Translated, it gives CASSLGDLGDTEAFF.

This clonotype was seen many times. The CDR3 reads CASSPSGMRRYEQYF. The CDR3 DNA reads TGTGCCAGCTCACCATCGGGAATGAGGAGATACGAGCAGTACTTC. The chain is built from TRBV18 and TRBJ2-7, with D tentatively TRBD2 (5 bases). The CDR3 contains 15 residues. Germline V gene lookup returns CDR1 KGHSH and CDR2 LQKENI. The germline V and J ends were trimmed by 2 bases and 4 bases, with 15 bases remaining between them.

This clonotype occurred many times. This chain uses TRBV3-1 with TRBJ2-7; 7 bases align to TRBD1. The germline CDR1 and CDR2 sequences are LGHDT and YNNKEL (reference sequence). The junction had 9 bases not matched to a gene; V was cut back by 0 bases and J by 1 base. CDR3 length: 17 residues. The CDR3 sequence: CASSQDAGGVASYEQYF. The CDR3 nucleotides are TGTGCCAGCAGCCAAGATGCAGGGGGTGTTGCGTCCTACGAGCAGTACTTC.

V is TRBV29-1 and J is TRBJ2-1; D call uncertain. Looked up from germline, CDR1 is SQVTM and CDR2 is ANQGSEA. V was shortened by 3 bases and J by 7 bases, with 7 bases between the two germline ends. The CDR3 has 11 residues. CDR3 sequence reads: CSVDRRNEQFF. DNA of the CDR3: TGCAGCGTTGATAGGCGTAATGAGCAGTTCTTC.

This clonotype was counted at least ten times. J is TRBJ2-1 and V is TRBV27; 11 bases are a match to TRBD1. Germline lookup yields CDR1 MNHEY and CDR2 SMNVEV (reference sequence). The CDR3 loop spans 15 amino acids. Trimming at V came to 6 bases and at J to 4 bases, leaving 5 bases not matched to a gene. CDR3 in DNA: TGTGCCAGCAGCTCCGGGACAGGGGGTTACAATGAGCAGTTCTTC. Translated, it gives CASSSGTGGYNEQFF.

This clonotype was seen at least ten times. This chain uses TRBV18 with TRBJ2-3, with TRBD1 matching 8 bases. The germline gives CDR1 KGHSH, CDR2 LQKENI. V lost 5 bases, J lost 3 bases, and 4 bases stayed unmatched. The CDR3 is made up of 14 amino acids. CDR3: CASSSRGLTDTQYF. The CDR3 coding sequence is TGTGCCAGCTCATCCAGGGGGCTGACAGATACGCAGTATTTT. Looking up the rest from reference TRBV18 and TRBJ2-3 gives the full variable domain: NAGVMQNPRHLVRRRGQEARLRCSPMKGHSHVYWYRQLPEEGLKFMVYLQKENIIDESGMPKERFSAEFPKEGPSILRIQQVVRGDSAAYFCASSSRGLTDTQYFGPGTRLTVL.